This T cell receptor (beta chain) came from a study of cytomegalovirus exposure and HLA in healthy donors. Both 60 Vbeta primers and 13 Jbeta primers went into the PCR. Assay used: immunoSEQ multiplex PCR; TCRdb lists only in-frame clones, some missing. Of 110,000 to 150,000 clones listed, 70% are singletons. With V trimmed by 6 bases and J by 1 base, 6 bases remained unmatched. In germline, CDR1 is LNHDA, CDR2 SQIVND (reference sequence). The length of the CDR3 is 15 residues. The TCR comes from a woman in her fifties or sixties in good health and CMV-seropositive. This chain joins TRBV19 and TRBJ1-1; 9 bases fit TRBD1. Sequenced input: PBMCs. CDR3: CASRPPGQGNTEAFF. DNA for the CDR3: TGTGCCAGTAGGCCTCCGGGACAGGGGAACACTGAAGCTTTCTTT.